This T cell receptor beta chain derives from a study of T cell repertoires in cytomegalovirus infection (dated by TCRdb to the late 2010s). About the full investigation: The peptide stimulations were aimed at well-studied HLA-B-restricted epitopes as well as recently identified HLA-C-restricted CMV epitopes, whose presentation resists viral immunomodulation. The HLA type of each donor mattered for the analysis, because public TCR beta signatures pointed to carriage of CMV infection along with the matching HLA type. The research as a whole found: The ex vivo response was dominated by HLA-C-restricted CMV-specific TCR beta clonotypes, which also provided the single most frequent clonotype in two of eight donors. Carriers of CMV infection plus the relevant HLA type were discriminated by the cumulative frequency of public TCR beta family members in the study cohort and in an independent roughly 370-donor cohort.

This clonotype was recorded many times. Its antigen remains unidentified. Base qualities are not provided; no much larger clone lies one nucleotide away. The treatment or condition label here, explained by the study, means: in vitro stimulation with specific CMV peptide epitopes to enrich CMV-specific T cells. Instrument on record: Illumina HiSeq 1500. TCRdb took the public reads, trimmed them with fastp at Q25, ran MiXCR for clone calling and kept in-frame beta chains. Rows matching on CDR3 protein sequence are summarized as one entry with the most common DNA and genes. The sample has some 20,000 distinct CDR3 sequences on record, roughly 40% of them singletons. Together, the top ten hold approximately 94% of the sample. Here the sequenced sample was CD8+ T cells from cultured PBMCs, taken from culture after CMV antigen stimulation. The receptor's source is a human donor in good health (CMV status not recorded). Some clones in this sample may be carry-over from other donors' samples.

The CDR3 amino acid sequence is: CASSEDGTSGGLYNEQFF. The nucleotide sequence is given as TGTGCCAGCAGTGAGGATGGGACTAGCGGGGGGCTATACAATGAGCAGTTCTTC. The chain links TRBV6-4 with TRBJ2-1; TRBD2 fits 15 bases in the junction. Including cysteine and phenylalanine, the CDR3 has 18 amino acids. Of the read, only the CDR3 DNA is kept; its 54 bases are in frame from base 1. Germline trimming: 3 bases from V, 4 bases from J; junction bases outside gene matches: 7. The germline V gene encodes CDR1 MRHNA and CDR2 SNTAGT.